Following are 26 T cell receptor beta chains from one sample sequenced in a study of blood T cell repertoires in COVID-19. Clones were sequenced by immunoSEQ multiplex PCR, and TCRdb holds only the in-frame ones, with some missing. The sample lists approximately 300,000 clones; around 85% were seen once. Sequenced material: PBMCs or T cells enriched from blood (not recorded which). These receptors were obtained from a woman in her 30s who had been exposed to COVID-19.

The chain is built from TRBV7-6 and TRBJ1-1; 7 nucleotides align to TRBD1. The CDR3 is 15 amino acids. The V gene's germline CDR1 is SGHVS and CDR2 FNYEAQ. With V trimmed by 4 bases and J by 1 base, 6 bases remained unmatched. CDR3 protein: CASSSRQGQNTEAFF. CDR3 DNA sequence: TGTGCCAGCAGCTCCCGACAGGGACAGAACACTGAAGCTTTCTTT.

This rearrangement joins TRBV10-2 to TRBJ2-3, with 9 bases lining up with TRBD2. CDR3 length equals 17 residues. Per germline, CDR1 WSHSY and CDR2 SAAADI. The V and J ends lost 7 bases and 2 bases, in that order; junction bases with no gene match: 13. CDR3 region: CASKGSSTSGYTDTQYF. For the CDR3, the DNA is TGCGCCAGCAAGGGCTCGTCAACTAGCGGGTACACAGATACGCAGTATTTT.

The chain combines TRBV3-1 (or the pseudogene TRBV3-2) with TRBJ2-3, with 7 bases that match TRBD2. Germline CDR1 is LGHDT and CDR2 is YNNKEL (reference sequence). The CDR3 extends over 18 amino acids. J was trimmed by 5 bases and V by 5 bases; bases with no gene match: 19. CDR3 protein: CASSKFPSGLEMLDTQYF. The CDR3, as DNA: TGTGCCAGCAGCAAATTCCCCTCCGGACTAGAAATGTTAGATACGCAGTATTTT.

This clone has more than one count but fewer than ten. This CDR3 is CASSKVNPGQGRNKEKLFF. The CDR3 DNA reads TGTGCCAGCAGCAAAGTTAATCCCGGACAGGGCCGAAATAAGGAAAAACTGTTTTTT. This sequence joins TRBV21-1 and TRBJ1-4; TRBD1 reflects the table's D call only, with no check against the DNA. TRBV21-1 is shown as a pseudogene. The CDR3 is 19 residues long.

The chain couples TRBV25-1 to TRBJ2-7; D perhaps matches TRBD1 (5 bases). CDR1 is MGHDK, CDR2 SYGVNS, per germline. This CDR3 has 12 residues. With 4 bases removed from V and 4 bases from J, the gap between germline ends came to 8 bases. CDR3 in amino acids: CASSATAYEQYF. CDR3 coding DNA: TGTGCCAGCAGTGCGACAGCTTACGAGCAGTACTTC.

CDR3 nucleotide sequence: TGCGCCAGCAGCTTGGAGTTCTATCCCCCCTACGAGCAGTACTTC. Encoded protein: CASSLEFYPPYEQYF. V is TRBV5-1 and J is TRBJ2-7; D gene uncertain. In germline, CDR1 is SGHRS, CDR2 YFSETQ. CDR3 length: 15 amino acids. V lost 0 bases, J lost 2 bases, and 12 bases lay in between.

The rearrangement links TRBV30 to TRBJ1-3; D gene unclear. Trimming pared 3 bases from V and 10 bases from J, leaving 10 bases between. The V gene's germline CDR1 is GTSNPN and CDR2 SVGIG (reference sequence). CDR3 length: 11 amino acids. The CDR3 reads CAWSDGVTIYF. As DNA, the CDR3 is TGTGCCTGGAGCGACGGGGTAACCATATATTTT. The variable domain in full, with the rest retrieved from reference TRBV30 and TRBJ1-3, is SQTIHQWPATLVQPVGSPLSLECTVEGTSNPNLYWYRQAAGRGLQLLFYSVGIGQISSEVPQNLSASRPQDRQFILSSKKLLLSDSGFYLCAWSDGVTIYFGEGSWLTVV.

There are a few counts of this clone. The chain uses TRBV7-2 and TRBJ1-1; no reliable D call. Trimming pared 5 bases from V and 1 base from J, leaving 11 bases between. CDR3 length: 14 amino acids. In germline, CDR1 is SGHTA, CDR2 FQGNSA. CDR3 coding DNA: TGTGCCAGCAGCCCTCCGCGGGAGAACACTGAAGCTTTCTTT. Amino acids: CASSPPRENTEAFF.

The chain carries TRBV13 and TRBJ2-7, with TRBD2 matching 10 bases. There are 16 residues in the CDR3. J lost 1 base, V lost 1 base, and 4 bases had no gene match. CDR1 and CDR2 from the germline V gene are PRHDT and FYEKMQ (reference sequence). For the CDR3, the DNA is TGTGCCAGCAGCTTAGAGGGTAGCGGGAGGTCCTACGAGCAGTACTTC. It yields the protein CASSLEGSGRSYEQYF.

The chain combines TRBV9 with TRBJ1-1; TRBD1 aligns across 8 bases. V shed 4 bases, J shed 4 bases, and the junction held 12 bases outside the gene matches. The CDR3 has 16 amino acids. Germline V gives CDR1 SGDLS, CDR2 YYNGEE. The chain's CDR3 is CASSPPRTGTGTEAFF. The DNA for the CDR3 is TGTGCCAGCAGCCCCCCCAGGACAGGGACTGGCACTGAAGCTTTCTTT.

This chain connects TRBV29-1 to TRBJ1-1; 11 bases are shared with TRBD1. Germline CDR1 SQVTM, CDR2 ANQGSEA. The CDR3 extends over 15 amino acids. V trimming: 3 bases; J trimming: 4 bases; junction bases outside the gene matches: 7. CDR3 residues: CSVDGTGGGGTEAFF. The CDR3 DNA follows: TGCAGCGTTGATGGGACAGGGGGAGGAGGCACTGAAGCTTTCTTT.

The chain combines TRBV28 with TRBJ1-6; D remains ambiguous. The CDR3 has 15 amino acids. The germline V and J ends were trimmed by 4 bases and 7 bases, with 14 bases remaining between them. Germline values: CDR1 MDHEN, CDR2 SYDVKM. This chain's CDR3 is CASSYEGGVNSPLHF. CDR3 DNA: TGTGCCAGCAGTTACGAGGGAGGTGTGAATTCACCCCTCCACTTT.

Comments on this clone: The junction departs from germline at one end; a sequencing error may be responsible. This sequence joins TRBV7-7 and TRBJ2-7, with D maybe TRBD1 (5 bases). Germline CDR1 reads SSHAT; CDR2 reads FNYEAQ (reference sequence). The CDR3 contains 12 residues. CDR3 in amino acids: CASMGHRYEQYF. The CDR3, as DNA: TGTGCTAGCATGGGGCATCGTTACGAGCAGTACTTC.

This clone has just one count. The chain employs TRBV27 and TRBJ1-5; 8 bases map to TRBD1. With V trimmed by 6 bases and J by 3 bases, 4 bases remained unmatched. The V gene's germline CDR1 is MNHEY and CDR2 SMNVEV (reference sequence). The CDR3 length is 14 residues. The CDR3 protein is CASRLQGANQPQHF. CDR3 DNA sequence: TGTGCCAGCAGACTTCAGGGGGCCAATCAGCCCCAGCATTTT.

CDR3 coding DNA: TGTGCCAGCAGCGCCGGATCAGGGGGTATCTTGGAGACCCAGTACTTC. Translating it yields CASSAGSGGILETQYF. The V gene is TRBV9, the J gene TRBJ2-5, with 7 positions matching TRBD1. The CDR3 has 16 amino acids. V gave up 3 bases and J gave up 5 bases; unmatched junction bases: 13. Germline CDR1 SGDLS, CDR2 YYNGEE. The whole variable domain, remainder taken from reference TRBV9 and TRBJ2-5, is DSGVTQTPKHLITATGQRVTLRCSPRSGDLSVYWYQQSLDQGLQFLIQYYNGEERAKGNILERFSAQQFPDLHSELNLSSLELGDSALYFCASSAGSGGILETQYFGPGTRLLVL.

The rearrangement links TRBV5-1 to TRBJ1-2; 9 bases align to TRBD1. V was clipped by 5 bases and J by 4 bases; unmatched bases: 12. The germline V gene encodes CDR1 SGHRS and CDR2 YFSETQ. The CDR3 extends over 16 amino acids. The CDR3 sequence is CASRRTGDPNVYGYTF. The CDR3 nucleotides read TGCGCCAGCAGAAGGACAGGGGACCCAAACGTCTATGGCTACACCTTC.

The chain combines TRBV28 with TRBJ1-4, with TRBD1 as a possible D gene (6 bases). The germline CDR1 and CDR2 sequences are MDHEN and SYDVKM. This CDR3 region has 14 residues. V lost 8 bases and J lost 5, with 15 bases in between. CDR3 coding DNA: TGTGCCAGCGGACAAGGGGGTCGAAATGAAAAACTGTTTTTT. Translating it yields CASGQGGRNEKLFF.

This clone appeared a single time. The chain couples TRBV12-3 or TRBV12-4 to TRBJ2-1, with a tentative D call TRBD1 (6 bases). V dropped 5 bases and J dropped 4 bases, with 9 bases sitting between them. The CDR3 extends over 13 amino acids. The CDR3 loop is CASSGTLYNEQFF. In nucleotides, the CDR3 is TGTGCCAGCAGTGGGACACTATACAATGAGCAGTTCTTC.

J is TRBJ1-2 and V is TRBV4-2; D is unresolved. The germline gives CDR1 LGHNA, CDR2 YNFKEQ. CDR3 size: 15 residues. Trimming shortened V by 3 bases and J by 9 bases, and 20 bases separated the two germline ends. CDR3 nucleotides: TGTGCCAGCAGCCAGTCAACTACAACTTGGAAGAGCTACACCTTC. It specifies CASSQSTTTWKSYTF.

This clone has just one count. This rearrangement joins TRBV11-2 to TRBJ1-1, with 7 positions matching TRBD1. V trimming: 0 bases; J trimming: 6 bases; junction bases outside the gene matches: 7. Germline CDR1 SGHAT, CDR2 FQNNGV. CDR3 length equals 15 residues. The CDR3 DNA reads TGTGCCAGCAGCTTAGATCGTACAGGGGCACCTGAAGCTTTCTTT. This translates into CASSLDRTGAPEAFF.

Written as DNA, the CDR3 is TGCGCCAGCAGCTTTGGACTAGCGGGAGGGGGGACAGATACGCAGTATTTT. This gives the protein CASSFGLAGGGTDTQYF. The chain uses TRBV5-1 and TRBJ2-3; 15 bases map to TRBD2. Germline V gives CDR1 SGHRS, CDR2 YFSETQ. Trimming took 2 bases from V and 3 from J; bases not matched to a gene: 4. CDR3 length: 17 amino acids.

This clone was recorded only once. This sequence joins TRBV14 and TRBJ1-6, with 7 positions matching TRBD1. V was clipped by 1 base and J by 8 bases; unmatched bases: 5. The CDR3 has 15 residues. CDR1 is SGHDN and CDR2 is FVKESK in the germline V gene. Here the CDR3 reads CASSQVTGADSPLHF. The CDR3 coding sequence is TGTGCCAGCAGCCAAGTCACAGGGGCGGATTCACCCCTCCACTTT.

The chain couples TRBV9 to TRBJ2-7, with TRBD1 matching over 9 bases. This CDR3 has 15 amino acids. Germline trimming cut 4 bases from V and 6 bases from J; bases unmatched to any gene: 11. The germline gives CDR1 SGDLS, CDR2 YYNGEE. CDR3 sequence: CASSLPGQGCVEQYF. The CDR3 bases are TGTGCCAGCAGCCTTCCGGGACAGGGATGTGTCGAGCAGTACTTC.

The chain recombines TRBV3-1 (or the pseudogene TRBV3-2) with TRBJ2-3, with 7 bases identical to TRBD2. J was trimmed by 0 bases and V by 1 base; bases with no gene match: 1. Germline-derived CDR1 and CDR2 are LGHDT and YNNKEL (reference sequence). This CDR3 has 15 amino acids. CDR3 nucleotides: TGTGCCAGCAGCCAAGCTAGCGGAAGCACAGATACGCAGTATTTT. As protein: CASSQASGSTDTQYF.

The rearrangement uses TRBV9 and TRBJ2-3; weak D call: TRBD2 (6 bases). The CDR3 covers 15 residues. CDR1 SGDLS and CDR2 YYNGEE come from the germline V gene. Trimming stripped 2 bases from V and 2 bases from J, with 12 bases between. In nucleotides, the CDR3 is TGTGCCAGCAGCGTTAGCGGACACTTCACAGATACGCAGTATTTT. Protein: CASSVSGHFTDTQYF.

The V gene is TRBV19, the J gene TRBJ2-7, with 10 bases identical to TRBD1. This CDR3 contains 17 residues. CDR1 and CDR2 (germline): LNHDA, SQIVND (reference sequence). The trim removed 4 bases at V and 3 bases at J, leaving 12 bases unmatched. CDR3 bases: TGTGCCAGTAGTAAACGTAAACCGGGACAGGGGCACTACGAGCAGTACTTC. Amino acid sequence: CASSKRKPGQGHYEQYF.